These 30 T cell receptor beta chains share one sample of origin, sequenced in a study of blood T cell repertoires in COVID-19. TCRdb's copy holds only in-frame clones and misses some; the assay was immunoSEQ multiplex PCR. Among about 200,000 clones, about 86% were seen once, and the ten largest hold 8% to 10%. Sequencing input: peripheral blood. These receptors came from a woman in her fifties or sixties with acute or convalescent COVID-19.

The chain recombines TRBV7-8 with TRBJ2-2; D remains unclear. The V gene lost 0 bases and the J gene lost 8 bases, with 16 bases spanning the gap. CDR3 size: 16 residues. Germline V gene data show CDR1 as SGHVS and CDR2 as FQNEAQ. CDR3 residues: CASSLAVPDTAGELFF. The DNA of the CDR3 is TGTGCCAGCAGCTTAGCGGTGCCAGACACTGCTGGGGAGCTGTTTTTT. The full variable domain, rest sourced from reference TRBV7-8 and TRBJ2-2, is GAGVSQSPRYKVAKRGQDVALRCDPISGHVSLFWYQQALGQGPEFLTYFQNEAQLDKSGLPSDRFFAERPEGSVSTLKIQRTQQEDSAVYLCASSLAVPDTAGELFFGEGSRLTVL.

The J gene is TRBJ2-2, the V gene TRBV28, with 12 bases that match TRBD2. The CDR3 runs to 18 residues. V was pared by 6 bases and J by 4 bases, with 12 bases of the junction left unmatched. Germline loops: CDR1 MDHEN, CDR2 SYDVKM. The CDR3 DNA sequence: TGTGCCAGCAGACCGGCACTAGCGGGAGGCGTGGGCACCGGGGAGCTGTTTTTT. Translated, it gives CASRPALAGGVGTGELFF.

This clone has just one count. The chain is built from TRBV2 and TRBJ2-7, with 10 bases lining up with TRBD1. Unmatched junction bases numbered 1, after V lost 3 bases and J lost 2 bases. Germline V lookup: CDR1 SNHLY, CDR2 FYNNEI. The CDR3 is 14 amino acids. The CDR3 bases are TGTGCCAGCAGTGACGGACAGGGGGCCTACGAGCAGTACTTC. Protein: CASSDGQGAYEQYF. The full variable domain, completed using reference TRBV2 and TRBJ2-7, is EPEVTQTPSHQVTQMGQEVILRCVPISNHLYFYWYRQILGQKVEFLVSFYNNEISEKSEIFDDQFSVERPDGSNFTLKIRSTKLEDSAMYFCASSDGQGAYEQYFGPGTRLTVT.

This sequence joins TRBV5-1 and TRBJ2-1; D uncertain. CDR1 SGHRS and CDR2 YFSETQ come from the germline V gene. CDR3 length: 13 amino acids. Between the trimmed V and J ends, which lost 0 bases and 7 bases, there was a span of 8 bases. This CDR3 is CASSLDSPNEQFF. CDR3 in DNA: TGCGCCAGCAGCTTGGACAGTCCAAATGAGCAGTTCTTC.

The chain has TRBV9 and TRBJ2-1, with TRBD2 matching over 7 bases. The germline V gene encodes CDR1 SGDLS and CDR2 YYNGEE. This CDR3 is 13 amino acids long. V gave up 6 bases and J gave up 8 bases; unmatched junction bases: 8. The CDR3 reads CASTGGERHEQFF. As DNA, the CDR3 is TGTGCCAGCACGGGGGGAGAGAGACATGAGCAGTTCTTC.

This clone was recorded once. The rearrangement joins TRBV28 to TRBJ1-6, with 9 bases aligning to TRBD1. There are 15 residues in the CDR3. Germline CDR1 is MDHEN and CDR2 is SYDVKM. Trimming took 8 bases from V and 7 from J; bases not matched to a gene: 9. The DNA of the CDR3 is TGTGCCAGCCTCCCCTGGGGACAGGGAAATTCACCCCTCCACTTT. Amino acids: CASLPWGQGNSPLHF.

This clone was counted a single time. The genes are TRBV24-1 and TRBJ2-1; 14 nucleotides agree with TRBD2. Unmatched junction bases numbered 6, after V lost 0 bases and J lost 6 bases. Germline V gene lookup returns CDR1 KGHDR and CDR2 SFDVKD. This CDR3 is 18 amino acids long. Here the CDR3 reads CATSDLTGLAGDINEQFF. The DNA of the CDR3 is TGTGCCACCAGTGATTTGACGGGACTAGCGGGAGATATCAATGAGCAGTTCTTC.

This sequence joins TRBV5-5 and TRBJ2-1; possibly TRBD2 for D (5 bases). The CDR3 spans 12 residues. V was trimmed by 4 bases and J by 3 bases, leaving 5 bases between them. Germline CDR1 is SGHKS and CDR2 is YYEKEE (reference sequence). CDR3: CASSRDYNEQFF. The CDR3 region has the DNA TGTGCCAGCAGCCGGGACTACAATGAGCAGTTCTTC.

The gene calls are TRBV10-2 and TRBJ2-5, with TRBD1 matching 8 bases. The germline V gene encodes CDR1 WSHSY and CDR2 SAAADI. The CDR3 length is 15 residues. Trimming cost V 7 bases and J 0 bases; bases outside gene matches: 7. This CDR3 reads CASTLDRAYQETQYF. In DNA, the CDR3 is TGCGCCAGCACTTTGGACAGGGCCTACCAAGAGACCCAGTACTTC.

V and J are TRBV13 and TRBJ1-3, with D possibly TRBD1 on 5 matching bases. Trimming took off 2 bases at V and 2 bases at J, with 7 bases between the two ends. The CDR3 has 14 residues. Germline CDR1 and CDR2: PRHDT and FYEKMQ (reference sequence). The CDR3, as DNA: TGTGCCAGCAGCTTAAGGGGAACTGGAAACACCATATATTTT. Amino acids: CASSLRGTGNTIYF.

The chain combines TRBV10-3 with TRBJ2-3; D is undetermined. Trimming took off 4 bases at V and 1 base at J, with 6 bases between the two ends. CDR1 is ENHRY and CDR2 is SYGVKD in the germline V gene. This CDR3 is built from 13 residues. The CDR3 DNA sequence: TGTGCCATCAGTGGAAGCGGCACAGATACGCAGTATTTT. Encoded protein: CAISGSGTDTQYF.

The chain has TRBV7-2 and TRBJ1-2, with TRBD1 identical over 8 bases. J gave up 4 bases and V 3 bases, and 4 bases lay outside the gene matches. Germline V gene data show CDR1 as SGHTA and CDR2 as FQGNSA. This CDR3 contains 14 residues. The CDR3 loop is CASSFRGLGYGYTF. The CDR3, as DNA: TGTGCCAGCAGCTTCAGGGGGCTGGGCTATGGCTACACCTTC.

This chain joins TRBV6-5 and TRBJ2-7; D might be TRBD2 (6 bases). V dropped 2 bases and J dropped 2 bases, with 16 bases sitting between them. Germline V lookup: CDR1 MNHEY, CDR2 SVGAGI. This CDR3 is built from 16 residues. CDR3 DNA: TGTGCCAGCAGTTACATATTGGGGACTGCTGCCTACGAGCAGTACTTC. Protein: CASSYILGTAAYEQYF.

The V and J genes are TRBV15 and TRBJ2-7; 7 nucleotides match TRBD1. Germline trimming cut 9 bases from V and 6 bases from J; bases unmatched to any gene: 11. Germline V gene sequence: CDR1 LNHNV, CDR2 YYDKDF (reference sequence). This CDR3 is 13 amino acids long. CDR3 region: CATSRGHDSEQYF. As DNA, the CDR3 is TGTGCCACTAGTAGGGGGCATGATTCCGAGCAGTACTTC.

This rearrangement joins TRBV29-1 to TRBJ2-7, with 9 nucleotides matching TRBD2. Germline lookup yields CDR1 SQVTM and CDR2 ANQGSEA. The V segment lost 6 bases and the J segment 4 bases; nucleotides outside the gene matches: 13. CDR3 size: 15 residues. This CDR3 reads CSVYSGTSLTYEQYF. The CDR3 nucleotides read TGCAGCGTCTACTCCGGGACTAGCTTGACGTACGAGCAGTACTTC.

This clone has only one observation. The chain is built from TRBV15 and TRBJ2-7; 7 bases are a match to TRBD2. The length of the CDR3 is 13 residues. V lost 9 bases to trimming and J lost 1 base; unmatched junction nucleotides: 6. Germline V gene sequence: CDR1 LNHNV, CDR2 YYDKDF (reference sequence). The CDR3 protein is CATASGRSYEQYF. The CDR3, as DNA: TGTGCCACTGCTAGCGGTAGGTCCTACGAGCAGTACTTC.

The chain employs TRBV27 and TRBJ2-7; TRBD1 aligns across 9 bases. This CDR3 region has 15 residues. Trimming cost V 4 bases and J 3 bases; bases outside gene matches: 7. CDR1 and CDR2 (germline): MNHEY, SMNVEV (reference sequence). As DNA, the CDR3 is TGTGCCAGCAGTTCCCGGGACAGGGAATACTACGAGCAGTACTTC. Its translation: CASSSRDREYYEQYF.

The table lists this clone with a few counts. In nucleotides, the CDR3 is TGTGCCAGCAGTTTCGGACTAGCGGGAGGTGAAGAGCAGTACTTC. The encoded protein is CASSFGLAGGEEQYF. The chain is built from TRBV25-1 and TRBJ2-7, with 14 nucleotides matching TRBD2. Per germline, CDR1 MGHDK and CDR2 SYGVNS. Unmatched junction bases numbered 7, after V lost 5 bases and J lost 7 bases. CDR3 size: 15 residues.

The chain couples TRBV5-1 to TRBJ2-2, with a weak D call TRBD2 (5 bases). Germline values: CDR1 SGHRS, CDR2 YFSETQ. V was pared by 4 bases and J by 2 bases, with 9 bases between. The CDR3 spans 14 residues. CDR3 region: CASSPRTNTGELFF. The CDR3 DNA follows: TGCGCCAGCAGCCCAAGGACTAACACCGGGGAGCTGTTTTTT. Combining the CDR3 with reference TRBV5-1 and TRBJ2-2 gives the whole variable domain KAGVTQTPRYLIKTRGQQVTLSCSPISGHRSVSWYQQTPGQGLQFLFEYFSETQRNKGNFPGRFSGRQFSNSRSEMNVSTLELGDSALYLCASSPRTNTGELFFGEGSRLTVL.

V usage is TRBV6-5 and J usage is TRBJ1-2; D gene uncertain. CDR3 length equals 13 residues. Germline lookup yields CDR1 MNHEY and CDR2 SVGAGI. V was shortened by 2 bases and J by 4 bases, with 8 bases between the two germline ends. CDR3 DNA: TGTGCCAGCAGTTACGGGCAGATCTATGGCTACACCTTC. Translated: CASSYGQIYGYTF.

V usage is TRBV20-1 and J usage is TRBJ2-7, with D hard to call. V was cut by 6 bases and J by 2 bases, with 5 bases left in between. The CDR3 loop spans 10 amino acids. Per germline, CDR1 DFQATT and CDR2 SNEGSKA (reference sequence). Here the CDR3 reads CSADTYEQYF. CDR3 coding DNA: TGCAGTGCAGACACCTACGAGCAGTACTTC.

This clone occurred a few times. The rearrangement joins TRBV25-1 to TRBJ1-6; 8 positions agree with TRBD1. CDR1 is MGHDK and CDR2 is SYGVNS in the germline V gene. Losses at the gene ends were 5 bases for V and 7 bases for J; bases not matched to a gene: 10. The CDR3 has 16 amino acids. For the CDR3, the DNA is TGTGCCAGCAGTAAAGAAACCGGGACAGGCAATTCACCCCTCCACTTT. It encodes CASSKETGTGNSPLHF.

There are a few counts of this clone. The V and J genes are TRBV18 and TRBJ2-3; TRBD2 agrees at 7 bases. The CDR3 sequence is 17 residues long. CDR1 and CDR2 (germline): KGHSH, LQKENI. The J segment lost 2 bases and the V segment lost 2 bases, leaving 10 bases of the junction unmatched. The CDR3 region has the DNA TGTGCCAGCTCACCAAACACGGCTAGCGGTTACACAGATACGCAGTATTTT. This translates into CASSPNTASGYTDTQYF.

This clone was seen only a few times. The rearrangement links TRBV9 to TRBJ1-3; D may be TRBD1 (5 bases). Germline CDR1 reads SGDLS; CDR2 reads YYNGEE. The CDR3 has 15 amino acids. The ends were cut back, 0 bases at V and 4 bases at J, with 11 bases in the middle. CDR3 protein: CASSVEGVNGNTIYF. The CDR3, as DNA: TGTGCCAGCAGCGTAGAAGGGGTGAACGGAAACACCATATATTTT.

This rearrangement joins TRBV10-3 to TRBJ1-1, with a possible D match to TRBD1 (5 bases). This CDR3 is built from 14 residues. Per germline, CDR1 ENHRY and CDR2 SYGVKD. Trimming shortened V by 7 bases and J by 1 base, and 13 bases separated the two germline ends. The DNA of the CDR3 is TGTGCCATCAAGGGCCAGGGCTGGAACACTGAAGCTTTCTTT. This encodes CAIKGQGWNTEAFF.

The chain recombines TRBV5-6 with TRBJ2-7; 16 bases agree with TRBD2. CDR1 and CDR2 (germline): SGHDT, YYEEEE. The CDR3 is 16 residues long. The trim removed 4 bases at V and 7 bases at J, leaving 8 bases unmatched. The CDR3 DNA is TGTGCCAGCAGCACCCCGGGACTAGCGGGAGGGGGGGAGCAGTACTTC. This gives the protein CASSTPGLAGGGEQYF.

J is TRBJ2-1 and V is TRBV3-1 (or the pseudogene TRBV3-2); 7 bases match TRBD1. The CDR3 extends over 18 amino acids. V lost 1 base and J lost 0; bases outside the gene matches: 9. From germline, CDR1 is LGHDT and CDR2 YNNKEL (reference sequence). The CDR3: CASSQVSVTGISYNEQFF. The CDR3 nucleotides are TGTGCCAGCAGCCAAGTTTCGGTGACAGGGATCTCCTACAATGAGCAGTTCTTC.

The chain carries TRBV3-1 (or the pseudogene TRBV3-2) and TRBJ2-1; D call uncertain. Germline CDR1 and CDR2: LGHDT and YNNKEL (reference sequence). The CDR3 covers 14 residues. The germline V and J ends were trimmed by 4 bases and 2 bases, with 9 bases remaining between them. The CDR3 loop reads CASSPRATYNEQFF. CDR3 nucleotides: TGTGCCAGCAGCCCCCGAGCGACCTACAATGAGCAGTTCTTC.

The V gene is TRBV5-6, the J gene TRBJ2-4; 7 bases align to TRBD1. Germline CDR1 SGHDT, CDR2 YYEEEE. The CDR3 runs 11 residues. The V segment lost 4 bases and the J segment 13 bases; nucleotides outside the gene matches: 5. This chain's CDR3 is CASSRGQRQYF. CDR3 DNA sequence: TGTGCCAGCAGCAGGGGACAGCGCCAGTACTTC.

The CDR3 protein is CASKPGGRTDTQYF. CDR3 nucleotides: TGTGCCAGCAAGCCGGGAGGAAGGACAGATACGCAGTATTTT. V usage is TRBV27 and J usage is TRBJ2-3; 7 nucleotides agree with TRBD2. J gave up 3 bases and V 7 bases, and 7 bases lay outside the gene matches. Germline V CDR1 and CDR2: MNHEY, SMNVEV (reference sequence). The CDR3 loop spans 14 amino acids.